This is a list of T cell receptor beta chains from one sample in a study of T cell repertoires in cytomegalovirus infection. TCRdb independently ran MiXCR on the reads; one entry per CDR3 protein. The data contain about 52,000 distinct CDR3 sequences, about 20% of them singletons. For these TCRs, the target antigens are not known. The specimen was CD8+ T cells from cultured PBMCs, collected from culture after CMV antigen stimulation. These receptors were taken from a human donor in good health (CMV status not recorded). Some clones in this sample may be carry-over from other donors' samples. Both conserved end residues are trimmed from each CDR3. The order of the fields is V gene, J gene, CDR3 protein.

TRBV7-2	TRBJ2-6	ASSREVSGANVLT
TRBV12-3/TRBV12-4	TRBJ2-5	ASSLAERGADQETQY
TRBV12-3/TRBV12-4	TRBJ2-1	ASSLQRSDLHEQF
TRBV6-1	TRBJ2-7	ASSEAPWQY
TRBV7-8	TRBJ1-1	ASSPNPGHRTEAF
TRBV30	TRBJ1-1	AWYGYGGGTEAF
TRBV2	TRBJ2-1	ASSDGTGLSQISYNEQF
TRBV6-1	TRBJ2-7	AGRTIRPYEQY
TRBV7-6	TRBJ2-5	ASSFNTQETQY
TRBV7-6	TRBJ1-4	ASSLRRNEKLF
TRBV4-1	TRBJ1-1	ASSQGGGMNTEAF
TRBV7-9	TRBJ2-5	ASSPAETQY
TRBV7-2	TRBJ2-7	ASSLLAYEQY
TRBV7-2	TRBJ2-4	ASSSTIAKNIQY
TRBV12-3/TRBV12-4	TRBJ2-7	ASSPTPGTVTYEQY
TRBV12-3/TRBV12-4	TRBJ1-1	ASSLTGRLDTEAF
TRBV7-2	TRBJ1-2	ASSLALRQGDGYT
TRBV28	TRBJ1-1	ASSPTLLREEAF
TRBV4-3	TRBJ2-5	ASSPTSGQETQY
TRBV20-1	TRBJ1-4	SARDLGSSEKLF
TRBV7-2	TRBJ1-1	ASIHPPNTEAF
TRBV28	TRBJ1-4	ASSFKRYNEKLF
TRBV4-3	TRBJ2-3	ANSQGGFTDTQY
TRBV19	TRBJ2-1	ASSTEIGAYNEQF
TRBV7-2	TRBJ1-1	ASSLAVEGAMNTEAF
TRBV29-1	TRBJ2-1	SVEDPGRTSYNEQF
TRBV7-2	TRBJ2-2	ASSHPPGHKNTGELF
TRBV7-2	TRBJ2-1	ASSLLSPGNEQF
TRBV28	TRBJ1-1	ASSFRGQGEDTEAF
TRBV2	TRBJ1-4	ASSSVRVTNEKLF
TRBV27	TRBJ2-7	ASSLSNRAYEQY
TRBV28	TRBJ2-7	ASSGLSLTLVEQY
TRBV4-2	TRBJ1-4	ASSQEGGESSPLNEKLF
TRBV27	TRBJ2-5	ASSLGGGVEETQY
TRBV4-1	TRBJ1-2	ASSQGPGTISGYT
TRBV11-2	TRBJ2-3	ASSLIRSDRRDTQY
TRBV20-1	TRBJ1-5	SAMGTSYSNQPQH
TRBV11-2	TRBJ1-5	ASSRTGQGHQPQH
TRBV7-9	TRBJ1-2	ASSPGGAYGYT
TRBV7-2	TRBJ2-4	ASSLVMVGLPKNIQY
TRBV7-9	TRBJ2-2	ASSPPTGGRDGELF